The 23 T cell receptor beta chains reported below all come from one sample, sequenced in a study of OX40 agonist ivuxolimab in advanced cancers. The data were produced by immunoSEQ multiplex PCR, yet TCRdb's version contains in-frame clones alone and is incomplete. The sample yields roughly 71,000 clones, 70% to 85% seen once. The source was CD4+ or CD8+ T cells sorted from blood, collected in a trial of the OX40 agonist ivuxolimab. The receptors were sampled from an adult with an advanced solid tumor such as melanoma, head and neck, liver or kidney cancer.

This sequence joins TRBV27 and TRBJ2-4; no reliable D call. Trimming stripped 9 bases from V and 1 base from J, with 10 bases between. This CDR3 region has 13 residues. Germline CDR1 MNHEY, CDR2 SMNVEV (reference sequence). DNA for the CDR3: TGTGCCAGTTTAATTCGGGCCAAAAACATTCAGTACTTC. Its translation is CASLIRAKNIQYF.

The chain couples TRBV7-2 to TRBJ2-3, with TRBD2 identical over 9 bases. The CDR3 contains 11 residues. V lost 4 bases and J lost 15; bases outside the gene matches: 5. Germline-derived CDR1 and CDR2 are SGHTA and FQGNSA. The CDR3 loop is CASSSRTSEYF. The CDR3 DNA is TGTGCCAGCAGCTCCAGGACTAGCGAATATTTT. The entire variable domain, with the rest obtained from reference TRBV7-2 and TRBJ2-3, is as follows: GAGVSQSPSNKVTEKGKDVELRCDPISGHTALYWYRQSLGQGLEFLIYFQGNSAPDKSGLPSDRFSAERTGGSVSTLTIQRTQQEDSAVYLCASSSRTSEYFGPGTRLTVL.

In its sample, this clone was seen a few times. The chain employs TRBV7-6 and TRBJ2-3, with D unresolved. The V end lost 0 bases, the J end lost 3 bases, and 1 base lay between the germline ends. This CDR3 has 12 residues. The V gene's germline CDR1 is SGHVS and CDR2 FNYEAQ. The CDR3 loop reads CASSLATDTQYF. Here the CDR3 DNA reads TGTGCCAGCAGCTTAGCGACAGATACGCAGTATTTT.

This sequence joins TRBV7-2 and TRBJ2-4, with 7 bases lining up with TRBD1. Per germline, CDR1 SGHTA and CDR2 FQGNSA. This CDR3 region has 12 residues. V was pared by 1 base and J by 11 bases, with 2 bases of the junction left unmatched. The CDR3 region is CASSLDRGLQYF. Written as DNA, the CDR3 is TGTGCCAGCAGCTTAGACAGGGGCCTTCAGTACTTC. Combining the CDR3 with reference TRBV7-2 and TRBJ2-4 gives the whole variable domain GAGVSQSPSNKVTEKGKDVELRCDPISGHTALYWYRQSLGQGLEFLIYFQGNSAPDKSGLPSDRFSAERTGGSVSTLTIQRTQQEDSAVYLCASSLDRGLQYFGAGTRLSVL.

V and J are TRBV7-8 and TRBJ1-2; 7 bases are a match to TRBD1. This CDR3 spans 15 amino acids. V lost 4 bases, J lost 3 bases, and 8 bases stayed unmatched. The germline gives CDR1 SGHVS, CDR2 FQNEAQ. CDR3 DNA: TGTGCCAGCAGCTCAACACCGCAGGGGGACTATGGCTACACCTTC. It encodes CASSSTPQGDYGYTF. The whole variable domain, remainder taken from reference TRBV7-8 and TRBJ1-2, is GAGVSQSPRYKVAKRGQDVALRCDPISGHVSLFWYQQALGQGPEFLTYFQNEAQLDKSGLPSDRFFAERPEGSVSTLKIQRTQQEDSAVYLCASSSTPQGDYGYTFGSGTRLTVV.

This clone was counted once. This chain links TRBV7-9 with TRBJ1-2, with TRBD1 matching over 7 bases. V gave up 1 base and J gave up 7 bases; unmatched junction bases: 6. The CDR3 is made up of 14 amino acids. CDR1 and CDR2 from the germline V gene are SEHNR and FQNEAQ (reference sequence). The CDR3 loop is CASSLGRQGGGYTF. In DNA form, the CDR3 reads TGTGCCAGCAGCTTAGGAAGGCAGGGGGGTGGCTACACCTTC. The variable domain in full, with the rest retrieved from reference TRBV7-9 and TRBJ1-2, is DTGVSQNPRHKITKRGQNVTFRCDPISEHNRLYWYRQTLGQGPEFLTYFQNEAQLEKSRLLSDRFSAERPKGSFSTLEIQRTEQGDSAMYLCASSLGRQGGGYTFGSGTRLTVV.

The V and J genes are TRBV10-3 and TRBJ1-1; TRBD1 is a possible D gene (5 bases). V dropped 6 bases and J dropped 4 bases, with 12 bases sitting between them. Germline V gives CDR1 ENHRY, CDR2 SYGVKD. The CDR3 spans 13 residues. The CDR3 region is CAISADSPTEAFF. In DNA form, the CDR3 reads TGTGCCATCAGCGCCGACAGCCCCACTGAAGCTTTCTTT.

This clone was observed a handful of times. The chain is built from TRBV7-2 and TRBJ2-4; 10 nucleotides line up with TRBD2. The CDR3 consists of 15 residues. Germline V gene data show CDR1 as SGHTA and CDR2 as FQGNSA. V gave up 6 bases and J gave up 7 bases; unmatched junction bases: 9. CDR3 in amino acids: CASRAPSGSRNIQYF. The CDR3 DNA sequence: TGTGCCAGCAGGGCACCTAGCGGGAGTAGGAACATTCAGTACTTC.

The CDR3 protein is CAISEGGGAAEQYF. DNA of the CDR3: TGTGCCATCAGTGAGGGGGGGGGCGCAGCCGAGCAGTACTTC. V and J are TRBV10-3 and TRBJ2-7; perhaps TRBD2 as D (7 bases). Trimming removed 2 bases at V and 6 bases at J, with 14 bases between. The CDR3 sequence is 14 residues long. Germline assignment: CDR1 ENHRY and CDR2 SYGVKD.

For this clone: The same CDR3 also results from other DNA sequences found in this sample. V is TRBV5-6 and J is TRBJ2-7; D is ambiguous. Per the germline V gene, CDR1 is SGHDT and CDR2 is YYEEEE. Trimming left V 0 bases short and J 3 bases short, with 10 bases between. This CDR3 is built from 14 residues. DNA of the CDR3: TGTGCCAGCAGCTTGGCCGGACGTTACTACGAGCAGTACTTC. This translates into CASSLAGRYYEQYF.

The chain employs TRBV10-1 and TRBJ1-1; D is possibly TRBD1 (6 bases). The V end was cut by 3 bases, the J end by 8 bases, with 19 bases between. This CDR3 has 15 amino acids. The germline gives CDR1 WNHNN, CDR2 SYGVQD (reference sequence). The CDR3 DNA reads TGCGCCAGCAGTGAACTCGCAGGGGAAGGGACGGAAGCTTTCTTT. It is translated as CASSELAGEGTEAFF.

V and J are TRBV2 and TRBJ1-2; D not resolved. CDR1 and CDR2 (germline): SNHLY, FYNNEI. This CDR3 is built from 12 residues. The V end lost 8 bases, the J end lost 3 bases, and 10 bases lay between the germline ends. This CDR3 reads CASPPGDYGYTF. The CDR3 DNA reads as TGTGCCAGCCCCCCGGGCGACTATGGCTACACCTTC.

V usage is TRBV7-8 and J usage is TRBJ2-7; 15 bases line up with TRBD2. CDR3 length: 15 amino acids. Unmatched junction bases numbered 2, after V lost 5 bases and J lost 3 bases. CDR1 is SGHVS and CDR2 is FQNEAQ in the germline V gene. In DNA form, the CDR3 reads TGTGCCAGCAGCGCGGGACTAGCGGGAGGCTACGAGCAGTACTTC. Its protein is CASSAGLAGGYEQYF.

This chain joins TRBV6-6 and TRBJ2-7; TRBD2 matches 13 bases. The CDR3 has 14 amino acids. Germline values: CDR1 MNHNY, CDR2 SVGAGI (reference sequence). Trimming at V came to 6 bases and at J to 4 bases, leaving 3 bases not matched to a gene. CDR3 bases: TGTGCCAGCAGCCGGACTAGCGGGAGTTACGAGCAGTACTTC. It yields the protein CASSRTSGSYEQYF.

The gene calls are TRBV5-4 and TRBJ1-2; D not certain. The CDR3 has 13 residues. Looked up from germline, CDR1 is SGHNT and CDR2 is YYREEE (reference sequence). With 3 bases removed from V and 1 base from J, the gap between germline ends came to 7 bases. CDR3 sequence: CASSWASNYGYTF. CDR3 sequence (DNA): TGTGCCAGCAGCTGGGCCAGTAACTATGGCTACACCTTC.

The chain combines TRBV4-1 with TRBJ2-7; 14 bases match TRBD2. Germline V gene lookup returns CDR1 MGHRA and CDR2 YSYEKL. The V and J ends lost 0 bases and 0 bases, in that order; junction bases with no gene match: 7. This CDR3 has 19 residues. CDR3 protein: CASSQDPRTSGRRSYEQYF. The CDR3, as DNA: TGCGCCAGCAGCCAAGATCCTCGGACTAGCGGGAGGCGCTCCTACGAGCAGTACTTC.

This clone was found once. In nucleotides, the CDR3 is TGCAGCGGCGGCACTCTGCGAGAAAAACTGTTTTTT. This sequence encodes CSGGTLREKLFF. This rearrangement joins TRBV29-1 to TRBJ1-4, with D unclear. The CDR3 has 12 amino acids. The germline gives CDR1 SQVTM, CDR2 ANQGSEA. Between the trimmed V and J ends, which lost 7 bases and 8 bases, there was a span of 14 bases.

CDR3 loop: CASSKEKINPRGVYGYTF. Written as DNA, the CDR3 is TGTGCCAGCAGCAAAGAAAAAATAAACCCCAGGGGTGTCTATGGCTACACCTTC. This chain connects TRBV21-1 to TRBJ1-2; TRBD1 reflects the table's D call only, with no check against the DNA. TRBV21-1 is shown as a pseudogene. This CDR3 comprises 18 residues.

The J gene is TRBJ1-1, the V gene TRBV6-6; D is possibly TRBD1 (6 bases). The CDR3 sequence is 14 residues long. CDR1 MNHNY and CDR2 SVGAGI come from the germline V gene (reference sequence). The V end was cut by 10 bases, the J end by 5 bases, with 20 bases between. CDR3 sequence: CAIQLAGVRTEAFF. In DNA, the CDR3 is TGTGCCATACAACTTGCAGGGGTGAGGACTGAAGCTTTCTTT.

The chain has TRBV4-1 and TRBJ1-5, with unresolved D. From germline, CDR1 is MGHRA and CDR2 YSYEKL. Trimming pared 0 bases from V and 7 bases from J, leaving 16 bases between. The CDR3 is made up of 16 amino acids. This chain's CDR3 is CASSQDWGEGAQPQHF. The CDR3 region has the DNA TGCGCCAGCAGCCAAGATTGGGGTGAAGGCGCCCAGCCCCAGCATTTT.

The sample holds one count of this clone. This chain links TRBV11-3 with TRBJ2-5, with a weak D call TRBD2 (6 bases). Germline V gene sequence: CDR1 SGHNT, CDR2 YENEEA. This CDR3 comprises 13 residues. V was cut by 5 bases and J by 4 bases, with 11 bases left in between. CDR3 sequence: CASSLMGGETQYF. CDR3 sequence (DNA): TGTGCCAGCAGCCTCATGGGGGGAGAGACCCAGTACTTC.

The chain carries TRBV27 and TRBJ2-2; D may correspond to TRBD1 or TRBD2 (6 bases each). The V gene's germline CDR1 is MNHEY and CDR2 SMNVEV (reference sequence). This CDR3 has 17 amino acids. Trimming stripped 1 base from V and 1 base from J, with 13 bases between. Here the CDR3 reads CASSLWRGTWNTGELFF. As DNA, the CDR3 is TGTGCCAGCAGTTTATGGAGGGGGACTTGGAACACCGGGGAGCTGTTTTTT.

The CDR3 DNA is TGTGCCAGTAGTATGACCGAGGGGAATCGGTACGAGCAGTACTTC. Translated: CASSMTEGNRYEQYF. The chain links TRBV19 to TRBJ2-7, with D perhaps being TRBD1 or TRBD2 (5 bases each). Looked up from germline, CDR1 is LNHDA and CDR2 is SQIVND (reference sequence). Trimming removed 3 bases from V and 4 bases from J, with 16 bases in between. The CDR3 loop spans 15 amino acids. Full variable domain (missing parts from reference TRBV19 and TRBJ2-7): DGGITQSPKYLFRKEGQNVTLSCEQNLNHDAMYWYRQDPGQGLRLIYYSQIVNDFQKGDIAEGYSVSREKKESFPLTVTSAQKNPTAFYLCASSMTEGNRYEQYFGPGTRLTVT.